The rows below give T cell receptor beta chains drawn from one sample of a study of cytomegalovirus exposure and HLA in healthy donors. Libraries were prepared by immunoSEQ multiplex PCR; TCRdb keeps only in-frame clonotypes and omits some of them. This table holds over 35,000 clones, around 68% found once. Material for sequencing was PBMCs. The origin of the receptors is a man aged 40-49 years in good health and CMV-seronegative. Each CDR3 is given with its conserved first and last residue. The D gene is left open where the match is weak. Size tells how often a clone was seen (once, few, many) or the class of an expanded clone, and some rows leave it out.

J gene: TRBJ2-7; V gene: TRBV2; D gene: .; clone size: .; CDR3 DNA: TGTGCCAGCAGGCGGAACCCCTACGAGCAGTACTTC; CDR3 protein: CASRRNPYEQYF
J gene: TRBJ1-1; V gene: TRBV6-5; D gene: .; clone size: few; CDR3 DNA: TGTGCCAGCAGTTACTCACAGGGTCATACTGAAGCTTTCTTT; CDR3 protein: CASSYSQGHTEAFF
J gene: TRBJ2-2; V gene: TRBV30; D gene: .; clone size: few; CDR3 DNA: TGTGCCTGGACCCGACAGGGAGGAACCGGGGAGCTGTTTTTT; CDR3 protein: CAWTRQGGTGELFF
J gene: TRBJ1-4; V gene: TRBV30; D gene: TRBD1; clone size: .; CDR3 DNA: TGTGCCTGGGCGCAGGGGGCGCGTGAAAAACTGTTTTTT; CDR3 protein: CAWAQGAREKLFF
J gene: TRBJ2-1; V gene: TRBV12-5; D gene: .; clone size: .; CDR3 DNA: TGTGCTAGTGGTTTGGTAGAGGGTTGGTACAATGAGCAGTTCTTC; CDR3 protein: CASGLVEGWYNEQFF
J gene: TRBJ1-1; V gene: TRBV27; D gene: .; clone size: once; CDR3 DNA: TGTGCCAGCAGTTTATCCGTAAACACTGAAGCTTTCTTT; CDR3 protein: CASSLSVNTEAFF
J gene: TRBJ1-1; V gene: TRBV6-1; D gene: .; clone size: .; CDR3 DNA: TGTGCCAGCATTTGGGCCTCGAACACTGAAGCTTTCTTT; CDR3 protein: CASIWASNTEAFF
J gene: TRBJ1-2; V gene: TRBV29-1; D gene: .; clone size: .; CDR3 DNA: TGCAGCGCTGGGGGCCTGACAGGTGCGAATGGCTACACCTTC; CDR3 protein: CSAGGLTGANGYTF
J gene: TRBJ1-5; V gene: TRBV7-2; D gene: TRBD1; clone size: few; CDR3 DNA: TGTGCCAGCAGCTTAGCATTGGGACAGGGAATTCAGCCCCAGCATTTT; CDR3 protein: CASSLALGQGIQPQHF
J gene: TRBJ1-1; V gene: TRBV29-1; D gene: .; clone size: .; CDR3 DNA: TGCAGCGTTGGCGCTGGGGCCTACACTGAAGCTTTCTTT; CDR3 protein: CSVGAGAYTEAFF
J gene: TRBJ2-1; V gene: TRBV5-4; D gene: TRBD2; clone size: .; CDR3 DNA: TGTGCCAGCGCGGCTAGCGGCTCCTACAATGAGCAGTTCTTC; CDR3 protein: CASAASGSYNEQFF
J gene: TRBJ1-2; V gene: TRBV2; D gene: .; clone size: .; CDR3 DNA: TGTGCCAGCAGTGAAACTGACGGGGCGGGAGGCTACACCTTC; CDR3 protein: CASSETDGAGGYTF
J gene: TRBJ2-1; V gene: TRBV7-6; D gene: TRBD1; clone size: .; CDR3 DNA: TGTGCCAGCAGCCCCCAGGGGGACAATGAGCAGTTCTTC; CDR3 protein: CASSPQGDNEQFF
J gene: TRBJ1-1; V gene: TRBV19; D gene: .; clone size: once; CDR3 DNA: TGTGCCAGTAGTATGACAGAAAACACTGAAGCTTTCTTT; CDR3 protein: CASSMTENTEAFF
J gene: TRBJ2-5; V gene: TRBV5-6; D gene: .; clone size: .; CDR3 DNA: TGTGCCAGCAGCTTGATAGAACAAGAGACCCAGTACTTC; CDR3 protein: CASSLIEQETQYF
J gene: TRBJ2-2; V gene: TRBV6-5; D gene: TRBD1; clone size: once; CDR3 DNA: TGTGCCAGCAGCGTTAGACAGGGGTCCACCGGGGAGCTGTTTTTT; CDR3 protein: CASSVRQGSTGELFF
J gene: TRBJ2-7; V gene: TRBV9; D gene: TRBD2; clone size: .; CDR3 DNA: TGTGCCAGCAGCATCGGGACTAGCGGGGGTTCCTACGAGCAGTACTTC; CDR3 protein: CASSIGTSGGSYEQYF
J gene: TRBJ1-4; V gene: TRBV15; D gene: .; clone size: few; CDR3 DNA: TGTGCCACCAGCAGAGACCGGGGTGAAAAACTGTTTTTT; CDR3 protein: CATSRDRGEKLFF
J gene: TRBJ2-7; V gene: TRBV7-9; D gene: .; clone size: .; CDR3 DNA: TGTGCCAGCAGCTTAGGTACAGGGTTCCTCTACGAGCAGTACTTC; CDR3 protein: CASSLGTGFLYEQYF
J gene: TRBJ1-1; V gene: TRBV6-1; D gene: .; clone size: few; CDR3 DNA: TGTGCCAGCAGTCCCCGCTGGGAGGCTGAAGCTTTCTTT; CDR3 protein: CASSPRWEAEAFF
J gene: TRBJ1-1; V gene: TRBV25-1; D gene: .; clone size: few; CDR3 DNA: TGTGCCAGTCGGGAGTCCATGAACACTGAAGCTTTCTTT; CDR3 protein: CASRESMNTEAFF
J gene: TRBJ1-5; V gene: TRBV6-5; D gene: .; clone size: .; CDR3 DNA: TGTGCCAGCAGTTACTCGGCCGCCCCGAATCAGCCCCAGCATTTT; CDR3 protein: CASSYSAAPNQPQHF
J gene: TRBJ1-1; V gene: TRBV4-3; D gene: .; clone size: few; CDR3 DNA: TGCGCCAGCAGCTCTCACAGGAACACTGAAGCTTTCTTT; CDR3 protein: CASSSHRNTEAFF
J gene: TRBJ1-1; V gene: TRBV2; D gene: .; clone size: .; CDR3 DNA: TGTGCCAGCAGTTATAGGAACACTGAAGCTTTCTTT; CDR3 protein: CASSYRNTEAFF
J gene: TRBJ1-6; V gene: TRBV6-5; D gene: .; clone size: .; CDR3 DNA: TGTGCCAGCAGTTACCTTATCCGCTCCTATAATTCACCCCTCCACTTT; CDR3 protein: CASSYLIRSYNSPLHF
J gene: TRBJ2-1; V gene: TRBV5-8; D gene: TRBD2; clone size: .; CDR3 DNA: TGTGCCAGCAGCTTCGGACTAGCCCCCTACAATGAGCAGTTCTTC; CDR3 protein: CASSFGLAPYNEQFF
J gene: TRBJ2-2; V gene: TRBV28; D gene: .; clone size: .; CDR3 DNA: TGTGCCAGCCTACAGGGCACCGGGGAGCTGTTTTTT; CDR3 protein: CASLQGTGELFF
J gene: TRBJ2-7; V gene: TRBV11-2; D gene: .; clone size: .; CDR3 DNA: TGTGCCAGCAGCTTAGAAGGCGGTTACGAGCAGTACTTC; CDR3 protein: CASSLEGGYEQYF
J gene: TRBJ2-7; V gene: TRBV7-2; D gene: TRBD1; clone size: .; CDR3 DNA: TGTGCCAGCAGCTTGCAAGGGACAGGGGTCCACGAGCAGTACTTC; CDR3 protein: CASSLQGTGVHEQYF
J gene: TRBJ2-7; V gene: TRBV19; D gene: .; clone size: .; CDR3 DNA: TGTGCCTCATCCCCCCAGGGGCGAGGCGAGCAGTACTTC; CDR3 protein: CASSPQGRGEQYF
J gene: TRBJ2-7; V gene: TRBV7-6; D gene: TRBD2; clone size: once; CDR3 DNA: TGTGCCAGCAGCTTAGATGCCCCCAGCGGGGTCTTCTCCTACGAGCAGTACTTC; CDR3 protein: CASSLDAPSGVFSYEQYF
J gene: TRBJ2-7; V gene: TRBV2; D gene: .; clone size: .; CDR3 DNA: TGTGCCAGCAGTGAAGCTGAGGCAGGGTCCTACGAGCAGTACTTC; CDR3 protein: CASSEAEAGSYEQYF